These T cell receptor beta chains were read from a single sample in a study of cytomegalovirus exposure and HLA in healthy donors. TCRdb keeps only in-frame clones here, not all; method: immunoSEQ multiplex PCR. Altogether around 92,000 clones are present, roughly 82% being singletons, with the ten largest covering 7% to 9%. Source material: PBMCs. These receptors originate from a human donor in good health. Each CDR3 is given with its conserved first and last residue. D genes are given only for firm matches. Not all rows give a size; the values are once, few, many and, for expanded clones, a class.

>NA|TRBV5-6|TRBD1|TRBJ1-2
TGTGCCAGCAGCTTCGGGACAGGGTTATATGGCTACACCTTC
CASSFGTGLYGYTF
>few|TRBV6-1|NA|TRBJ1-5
TGTGCCAGCAGTTCCCGGAGCAATCAGCCCCAGCATTTT
CASSSRSNQPQHF
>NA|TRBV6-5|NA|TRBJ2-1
TGTGCCAGCAGTTACGGGGACACCTACAATGAGCAGTTCTTC
CASSYGDTYNEQFF
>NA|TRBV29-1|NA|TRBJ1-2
TGCAGCACCAGGGATCAGGTGCTCGATGGCTACACCTTC
CSTRDQVLDGYTF
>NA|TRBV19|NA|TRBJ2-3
TGTGCCAGTAGTATAAAAGGGGGCACAGATACGCAGTATTTT
CASSIKGGTDTQYF
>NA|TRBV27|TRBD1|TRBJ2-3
TGTGCCAGCAGTTACCGACAGGGGGGACTAAATTTT
CASSYRQGGLNF
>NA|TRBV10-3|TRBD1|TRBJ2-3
TGTGCCATCAGTGACCCGACAGGGAGCACAGATACGCAGTATTTT
CAISDPTGSTDTQYF
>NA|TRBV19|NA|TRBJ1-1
TGTGCCAGTAGTATAACAGTCCATGAAGTCACTGAAGCTTTCTTT
CASSITVHEVTEAFF
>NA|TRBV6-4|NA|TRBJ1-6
TGTGCCAGCAGTGACGGACAGCCGTCTATGGATTCACCCCTCCACTTT
CASSDGQPSMDSPLHF
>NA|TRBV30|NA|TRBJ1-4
TGTGCCTGGGGGGAGAATGAAAAACTGTTTTTT
CAWGENEKLFF
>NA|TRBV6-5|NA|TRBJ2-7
TGTGCCAGCAGTTACTGGAGTAGCGGCTACGAGCAGTACTTC
CASSYWSSGYEQYF
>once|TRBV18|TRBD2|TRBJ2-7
TGTGCCAGCTCCGGACTAGCGGGAATCAACGAGCAGTACTTC
CASSGLAGINEQYF
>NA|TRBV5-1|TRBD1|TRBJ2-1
TGCGCCAGCAGCCAGCGTACAGGGGGCTTATACAATGAGCAGTTCTTC
CASSQRTGGLYNEQFF
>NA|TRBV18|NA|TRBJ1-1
TGTGCCAGCTCACCCGGAAGGGGGATTAGACCTGAAGCTTTCTTT
CASSPGRGIRPEAFF
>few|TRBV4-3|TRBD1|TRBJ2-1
TGCGCCAGCAGCCTGGACAGGGCCTACAATGAGCAGTTCTTC
CASSLDRAYNEQFF
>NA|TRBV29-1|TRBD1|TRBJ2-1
TGCAGCGCTGGGACAGGGAACAATGAGCAGTTCTTC
CSAGTGNNEQFF
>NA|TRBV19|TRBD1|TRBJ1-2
TGTGCCAGTACCCCGGGACAGGAAGATGGCTACACCTTC
CASTPGQEDGYTF
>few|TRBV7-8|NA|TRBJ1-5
TGTGCCAGCAGCTTAGGCACCCAGGGAAATGGTCAGCCCCAGCATTTT
CASSLGTQGNGQPQHF
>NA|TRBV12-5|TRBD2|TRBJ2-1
TGTGCTAGTGGTTTGAGCGGGAAGGCCTACAATGAGCAGTTCTTC
CASGLSGKAYNEQFF
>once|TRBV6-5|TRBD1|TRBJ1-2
TGTGCCAGCAGCCTAGGACAGGTTTGTGGCTACACCTTC
CASSLGQVCGYTF
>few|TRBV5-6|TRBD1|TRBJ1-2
TGTGCCAGCAGCTGGACAGGGGGCGGCTACACCTTC
CASSWTGGGYTF
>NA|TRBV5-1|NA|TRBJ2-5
TGCGCCAGCAGCTCCCCAATGGGCAGGGCGCAGTGGGAGACCCAGTACTTC
CASSSPMGRAQWETQYF
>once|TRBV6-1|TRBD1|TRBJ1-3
TGTGCCAGCAGGGGACAGGGGGCCGCTGGAAACACCATATATTTT
CASRGQGAAGNTIYF
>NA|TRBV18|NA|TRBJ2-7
TGTGCCAGCTCACCACAGCAGGTCTCCTACGAGCAGTACTTC
CASSPQQVSYEQYF
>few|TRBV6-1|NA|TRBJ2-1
TGTGCCAGCAGTTTGAGGGATGAGCAGTTCTTC
CASSLRDEQFF
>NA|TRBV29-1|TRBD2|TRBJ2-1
TGCAGCGTTGCGCCTAGCGGGGAACTTTACAATGAGCAGTTCTTC
CSVAPSGELYNEQFF
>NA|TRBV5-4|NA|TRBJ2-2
TGTGCCAGCAGCGAACCTGGGGGGACCACCACCGGGGAGCTGTTTTTT
CASSEPGGTTTGELFF
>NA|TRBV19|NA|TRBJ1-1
TGTGCCAGTAGTATTCTTCAGGGGAACACTGAAGCTTTCTTT
CASSILQGNTEAFF
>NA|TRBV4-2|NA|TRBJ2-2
TGTGCCAGCAGCCAAGGTCTTGCGGGGGCATCGAACACCGGGGAGCTGTTTTTT
CASSQGLAGASNTGELFF
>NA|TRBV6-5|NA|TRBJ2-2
TGTGCCAGCACCGGAGGGAGAGGTACCGGGGAGCTGTTTTTT
CASTGGRGTGELFF
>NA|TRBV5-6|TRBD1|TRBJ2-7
TGTGCCAGCAGCTCTCAGACAGGGGCCTTCTCCTACGAGCAGTACTTC
CASSSQTGAFSYEQYF
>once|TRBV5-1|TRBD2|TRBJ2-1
TGCGCCAGCAGCTTGGCTAGCGGGGGGGACAATGAGCAGTTCTTC
CASSLASGGDNEQFF
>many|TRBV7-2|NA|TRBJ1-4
TGTGCCAGCAGCCTTGGACAGAGTAATGAAAAACTGTTTTTT
CASSLGQSNEKLFF
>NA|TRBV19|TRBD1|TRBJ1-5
TGTGCCAGTAGAGGGGACAGATATCCCCAGCATTTT
CASRGDRYPQHF
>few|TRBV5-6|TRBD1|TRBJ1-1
TGTGCCAGCAGCTTACCCGTACAGGGGGCTGGGAACACTGAAGCTTTCTTT
CASSLPVQGAGNTEAFF
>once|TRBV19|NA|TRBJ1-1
TGTGCCAGTAGTCCCCGGGTCCTCCTAAGAGCGAACACTGAAGCTTTCTTT
CASSPRVLLRANTEAFF
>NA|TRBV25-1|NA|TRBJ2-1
TGTGCCAGCAGTGAATTGGAGGGATACAATGAGCAGTTCTTC
CASSELEGYNEQFF
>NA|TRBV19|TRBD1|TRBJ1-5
TGTGCCAGTAGTATAGCGGGGCGGGACAGGGGAAATCAGCCCCAGCATTTT
CASSIAGRDRGNQPQHF
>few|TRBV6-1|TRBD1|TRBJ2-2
TGTGCCAGCAGTGTACCGGGACAGGGCACCGGGGAGCTGTTTTTT
CASSVPGQGTGELFF
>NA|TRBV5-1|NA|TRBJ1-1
TGCGCCAGCAGCTTGGGGATGGGAGGCACTGAAGCTTTCTTT
CASSLGMGGTEAFF
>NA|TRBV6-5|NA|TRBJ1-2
TGTGCCAGCAGCCGACAGTTTAACTATGGCTACACCTTC
CASSRQFNYGYTF
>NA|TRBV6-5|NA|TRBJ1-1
TGTGCCAGCACCCGACAGCTTATGAACACTGAAGCTTTCTTT
CASTRQLMNTEAFF
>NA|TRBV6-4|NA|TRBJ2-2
TGTGCCAGCAAGTCCAGCGGGAACACCGGGGAGCTGTTTTTT
CASKSSGNTGELFF
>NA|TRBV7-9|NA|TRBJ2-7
TGTGCCAGCAGCTTAGGAGCAAATTACGAGCAGTACTTC
CASSLGANYEQYF
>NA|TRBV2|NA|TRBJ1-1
TGTGCCAGCAGTGAACACGGTGAAGCTTTCTTT
CASSEHGEAFF
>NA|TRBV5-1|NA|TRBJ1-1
TGCGCCAGCAGCTCCCATTTCCGCGGACTGCGGAACACTGAAGCTTTCTTT
CASSSHFRGLRNTEAFF
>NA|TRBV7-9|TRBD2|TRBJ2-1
TGTGCCAGCAGCTTCCTAGCGGGAGGGATTGGCAATGAGCAGTTCTTC
CASSFLAGGIGNEQFF
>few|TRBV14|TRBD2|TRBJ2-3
TGTGCCAGCAGCCGGACTAGCGGGGGGTTCACAGATACGCAGTATTTT
CASSRTSGGFTDTQYF
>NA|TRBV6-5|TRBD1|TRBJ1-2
TGTGCCAGCAGTTACTCTTGGACAGGGGTCGACTATGGCTACACCTTC
CASSYSWTGVDYGYTF
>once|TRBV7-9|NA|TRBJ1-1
TGTGCCAGCAGCTTAGGAAAGGCGGGGAACACTGAAGCTTTCTTT
CASSLGKAGNTEAFF